The 14 T cell receptor beta chains below come from one sample, sequenced in a study of CD8 T cells in ankylosing spondylitis. Study-level points and caveats: Made up of about eight highly homologous variants, a TCR beta motif appeared characteristic of ankylosing spondylitis blood.

TCRdb reprocessed the 5' RACE reads with MiXCR, giving one entry per CDR3 protein. The profile covers about 540,000 distinct CDR3 sequences, with about an eighth appearing a single time and around 6.8% taken by the ten largest. Their specific antigens are unknown. The sequencing sample was made of blood, either unsorted or a sorted T cell fraction (not recorded which). Receptor source: a male donor with ankylosing spondylitis.

This clonotype has just a few counts. The chain links TRBV10-3 to TRBJ2-7; 13 nucleotides match TRBD2. V gave up 4 bases and J gave up 2 bases; unmatched junction bases: 5. The CDR3 consists of 16 residues. The germline V gene has CDR1 ENHRY and CDR2 SYGVKD. CDR3 amino acids: CAISAGTSGITYEQYV. CDR3 DNA: TGTGCCATCAGTGCCGGGACTAGCGGGATAACCTACGAGCAGTACGTC.

In this sample, this clonotype turned up once. The chain couples TRBV5-8 to TRBJ2-5, with TRBD2 matching over 10 bases. CDR1 and CDR2 from the germline V gene are SGHTS and YDEGEE. The CDR3 spans 16 residues. The ends lost 4 bases at V and 3 bases at J; junction bases unmatched: 9. The CDR3 is CASSHLAGALKETQYF. DNA of the CDR3: TGTGCCAGCAGCCACCTAGCGGGAGCCTTAAAAGAGACCCAGTACTTC.

This sequence joins TRBV12-3 or TRBV12-4 and TRBJ2-5; D possibly matches TRBD1 or TRBD2 (5 bases each). This CDR3 region has 14 residues. Trimming took off 3 bases at V and 5 bases at J, with 13 bases between the two ends. CDR3 loop: CASSLGVTWETQYF. The CDR3 DNA reads as TGTGCCAGCAGTTTGGGGGTAACATGGGAGACCCAGTACTTC.

The chain employs TRBV20-1 and TRBJ2-3, with no clear D. CDR3 length equals 13 residues. Germline V CDR1 and CDR2: DFQATT, SNEGSKA (reference sequence). V was clipped by 4 bases and J by 3 bases, with 11 bases between them. This CDR3 reads CSAIGVFTDTQYF. CDR3 in DNA: TGCAGTGCTATCGGAGTTTTTACAGATACGCAGTATTTT.

There are many counts of this clonotype. This chain joins TRBV12-3 or TRBV12-4 and TRBJ2-2; the match to TRBD2 covers 12 bases. There are 18 residues in the CDR3. With V trimmed by 2 bases and J by 4 bases, 8 bases remained unmatched. CDR3 in amino acids: CASSLRLAGGLGTGELFF. CDR3 in DNA: TGTGCCAGCAGTTTACGGCTAGCGGGAGGGCTGGGCACCGGGGAGCTGTTTTTT.

This clonotype showed up just a few times. The rearrangement joins TRBV12-3 or TRBV12-4 to TRBJ1-1, with D perhaps TRBD1 (5 bases). This CDR3 is 13 amino acids long. Trimming pared 3 bases from V and 5 bases from J, leaving 10 bases between. The CDR3: CASSFFEGTEAFF. The CDR3 bases are TGTGCCAGCAGTTTCTTTGAGGGGACTGAAGCTTTCTTT.

This rearrangement joins TRBV12-3 or TRBV12-4 to TRBJ2-7; 11 bases are a match to TRBD2. This CDR3 is 14 amino acids long. The ends lost 4 bases at V and 2 bases at J; junction bases unmatched: 1. The CDR3 DNA follows: TGTGCCAGCAGTTGGGGACTAGCGGCCTACGAGCAGTACTTC. Encoded protein: CASSWGLAAYEQYF.

This clonotype came up a few times. The V call is TRBV20-1, the J call TRBJ2-3, with TRBD2 identical over 7 bases. V lost 2 bases, J lost 2 bases, and 7 bases stayed unmatched. This CDR3 region has 15 residues. Germline lookup yields CDR1 DFQATT and CDR2 SNEGSKA (reference sequence). CDR3 in amino acids: CSARRAGMTTDTQYF. CDR3 nucleotides: TGCAGTGCTAGAAGAGCGGGAATGACCACAGATACGCAGTATTTT.

This clonotype was counted only a few times. This chain uses TRBV11-2 with TRBJ1-5; no definite D call. The CDR3 has 13 residues. Germline V gives CDR1 SGHAT, CDR2 FQNNGV. The V end was cut by 1 base, the J end by 5 bases, with 6 bases between. CDR3 loop: CASSLGIYQPQHF. Written as DNA, the CDR3 is TGTGCCAGCAGCTTAGGAATCTATCAGCCCCAGCATTTT. The complete variable domain, with remaining parts taken from reference TRBV11-2 and TRBJ1-5, reads EAGVAQSPRYKIIEKRQSVAFWCNPISGHATLYWYQQILGQGPKLLIQFQNNGVVDDSQLPKDRFSAERLKGVDSTLKIQPAKLEDSAVYLCASSLGIYQPQHFGDGTRLSIL.

The table lists this clonotype with a few counts. CDR3 DNA sequence: TGTGCCAGCACGGAGGGAGAAACAGATACGCAGTATTTT. Its protein product is CASTEGETDTQYF. This chain links TRBV2 with TRBJ2-3; perhaps TRBD2 as D (6 bases). Trimming removed 7 bases from V and 3 bases from J, with 11 bases in between. Germline V gene lookup returns CDR1 SNHLY and CDR2 FYNNEI. The CDR3 spans 13 residues.

V is TRBV5-1 and J is TRBJ2-5; 9 bases align to TRBD2. The CDR3 spans 17 residues. Germline CDR1 reads SGHRS; CDR2 reads YFSETQ. The J segment lost 0 bases and the V segment lost 0 bases, leaving 6 bases of the junction unmatched. This CDR3 is CASSLASGLANQETQYF. The CDR3 region has the DNA TGCGCCAGCAGCTTGGCCTCCGGACTAGCGAACCAAGAGACCCAGTACTTC.

This chain links TRBV2 with TRBJ2-1, with 8 bases fitting TRBD1. With V trimmed by 5 bases and J by 7 bases, 10 bases remained unmatched. This CDR3 has 15 amino acids. Germline V gene sequence: CDR1 SNHLY, CDR2 FYNNEI. The CDR3 DNA reads as TGTGCCAGCAGTTTCGAGACTAGGACAGGGAATGAGCAGTTCTTC. It translates to CASSFETRTGNEQFF.

This clonotype was counted many times. The rearrangement links TRBV2 to TRBJ1-1; D call uncertain. Looked up from germline, CDR1 is SNHLY and CDR2 is FYNNEI. V lost 4 bases to trimming and J lost 1 base, with 7 bases between them. The CDR3 has 13 amino acids. CDR3 coding DNA: TGTGCCAGCAGTGGACGGACGAACACTGAAGCTTTCTTT. Amino acids: CASSGRTNTEAFF. The full variable domain, completed using reference TRBV2 and TRBJ1-1, is EPEVTQTPSHQVTQMGQEVILRCVPISNHLYFYWYRQILGQKVEFLVSFYNNEISEKSEIFDDQFSVERPDGSNFTLKIRSTKLEDSAMYFCASSGRTNTEAFFGQGTRLTVV.

This clonotype was observed at least ten times. The chain links TRBV27 to TRBJ2-1; no clear D gene. The CDR3 sequence is 12 residues long. Between the trimmed V and J ends, which lost 3 bases and 9 bases, there was a span of 9 bases. Germline V gene data show CDR1 as MNHEY and CDR2 as SMNVEV (reference sequence). The CDR3 here is CASSFGRSEQFF. In nucleotides, the CDR3 is TGTGCCAGCAGTTTTGGGCGCAGTGAGCAGTTCTTC.